These 20 T cell receptor beta chains were all obtained from the same sample, sequenced in a study of human T cells and chemical hapten exposure. TCRdb redid the calling of the RACE reads with MiXCR, one entry per CDR3 protein. In the table there are fewer than 150,000 distinct CDR3 sequences, approximately 13% of which are singletons. Noted time point: patch test 1, 2 weeks after DPC sensitization. Treatment here: therapeutic diphenylcyclopropenone sensitization with weekly scalp DPC. The sequenced sample was whole blood, obtained in connection with sensitization to the hapten diphenylcyclopropenone (DPC). The source is a man in his late teens or twenties with alopecia areata. Some clones in this sample may be carry-over from other donors' samples.

This clonotype was seen only a few times. The genes are TRBV4-3 and TRBJ1-2, with D maybe TRBD1 (5 bases). Trimming left V 3 bases short and J 6 bases short, with 17 bases between. The germline V gene has CDR1 LGHNA and CDR2 YSLEER. This CDR3 spans 15 amino acids. DNA for the CDR3: TGCGCCAGCAGCCAGTTATCAGGGTCGGTGGATGGCTACACCTTC. It yields the protein CASSQLSGSVDGYTF.

This clonotype was detected many times. The J gene is TRBJ1-1, the V gene TRBV4-3; no clear D gene. Per the germline V gene, CDR1 is LGHNA and CDR2 is YSLEER. The V gene lost 0 bases and the J gene lost 1 base, with 3 bases spanning the gap. This CDR3 is 13 amino acids long. The CDR3 DNA is TGCGCCAGCAGCCAAGATAGGAACACTGAAGCTTTCTTT. The encoded protein is CASSQDRNTEAFF.

This clonotype was picked up a small number of times. This rearrangement joins TRBV7-9 to TRBJ2-4; TRBD2 might be the D (5 bases). This CDR3 comprises 14 residues. Looked up from germline, CDR1 is SEHNR and CDR2 is FQNEAQ (reference sequence). Trimming left V 2 bases short and J 8 bases short, with 13 bases between. CDR3 sequence (DNA): TGTGCCAGCAGCTTACGAGGGAAACTAGACATTCAGTACTTC. Its protein is CASSLRGKLDIQYF.

This clonotype was seen a handful of times. The chain links TRBV20-1 to TRBJ1-2; D may be TRBD1 (5 bases). The CDR3 is 15 residues long. The germline CDR1 and CDR2 sequences are DFQATT and SNEGSKA (reference sequence). With 3 bases removed from V and 0 bases from J, the gap between germline ends came to 14 bases. The CDR3 DNA is TGCAGTGCTAGTGGACAAGGGCTACCTAACTATGGCTACACCTTC. Translation: CSASGQGLPNYGYTF.

The CDR3 region is CASSPGTGIAEAFF. In nucleotides, the CDR3 is TGTGCCAGCAGCCCGGGGACAGGGATAGCTGAAGCTTTCTTT. The chain is built from TRBV9 and TRBJ1-1, with TRBD1 matching 9 bases. The CDR3 totals 14 residues. J was trimmed by 6 bases and V by 4 bases; bases with no gene match: 7. Looked up from germline, CDR1 is SGDLS and CDR2 is YYNGEE.

In its sample, this clonotype was seen a few times. The genes are TRBV4-3 and TRBJ2-1; D call uncertain. Trimming stripped 3 bases from V and 0 bases from J, with 9 bases between. There are 15 residues in the CDR3. In germline, CDR1 is LGHNA, CDR2 YSLEER. CDR3 in amino acids: CASSQSQSSYNEQFF. In DNA, the CDR3 is TGCGCCAGCAGCCAGTCTCAAAGCTCCTACAATGAGCAGTTCTTC.

This clonotype showed up just a few times. V gene TRBV7-8 combines with J gene TRBJ2-5; 7 nucleotides line up with TRBD1. J was trimmed by 5 bases and V by 7 bases; bases with no gene match: 10. This CDR3 is 14 amino acids long. CDR1 is SGHVS and CDR2 is FQNEAQ in the germline V gene. The chain's CDR3 is CASTPDRFLETQYF. The CDR3 DNA sequence: TGTGCCAGCACCCCGGACAGGTTCCTCGAGACCCAGTACTTC.

The V gene is TRBV7-3, the J gene TRBJ2-7, with a weak D call TRBD1 (5 bases). Germline V gene lookup returns CDR1 SGHTA and CDR2 FQGTGA. The V end lost 8 bases, the J end lost 0 bases, and 11 bases lay between the germline ends. This CDR3 is 13 amino acids long. The CDR3 region is CASGRGGSYEQYF. In DNA, the CDR3 is TGTGCCAGCGGAAGGGGCGGCTCCTACGAGCAGTACTTC. Full variable domain (rest looked up from reference TRBV7-3 and TRBJ2-7): GAGVSQTPSNKVTEKGKYVELRCDPISGHTALYWYRQSLGQGPEFLIYFQGTGAADDSGLPNDRFFAVRPEGSVSTLKIQRTERGDSAVYLCASGRGGSYEQYFGPGTRLTVT.

The rearrangement joins TRBV7-2 to TRBJ2-2; perhaps TRBD1 as D (6 bases). V was clipped by 7 bases and J by 6 bases, with 18 bases between them. CDR3 size: 15 residues. Germline CDR1 SGHTA, CDR2 FQGNSA. The CDR3, as DNA: TGTGCCAGCAAGTGGACAGAACTTTATGCCGGGGAGCTGTTTTTT. Its protein product is CASKWTELYAGELFF.

The chain carries TRBV5-1 and TRBJ2-1; weak D call: TRBD1 (6 bases). This CDR3 has 15 residues. Deletions cut 1 base from V and 7 bases from J, with 15 bases between. CDR1 SGHRS and CDR2 YFSETQ come from the germline V gene. The CDR3 is CASSLTTGRGNEQFF. The CDR3 nucleotides read TGCGCCAGCAGCTTGACGACAGGTCGGGGTAATGAGCAGTTCTTC.

V is TRBV20-1 and J is TRBJ2-3; 14 nucleotides match TRBD2. The germline V gene has CDR1 DFQATT and CDR2 SNEGSKA (reference sequence). The CDR3 totals 14 residues. In DNA form, the CDR3 reads TGCTCTGGGGGACTAGCGGGGGTCACAGATACGCAGTATTTT. This encodes CSGGLAGVTDTQYF.

The chain has TRBV6-5 and TRBJ2-5; 11 bases fit TRBD2. The length of the CDR3 is 16 residues. Germline CDR1 reads MNHEY; CDR2 reads SVGAGI. J was trimmed by 2 bases and V by 0 bases; bases with no gene match: 2. The chain's CDR3 is CASSYSLAGVQETQYF. CDR3 sequence (DNA): TGTGCCAGCAGTTACTCACTAGCGGGAGTACAAGAGACCCAGTACTTC.

This clonotype was seen ten or more times. V usage is TRBV6-5 and J usage is TRBJ1-2, with D uncertain. V dropped 8 bases and J dropped 0 bases, with 7 bases sitting between them. The CDR3 extends over 12 amino acids. Germline loops: CDR1 MNHEY, CDR2 SVGAGI. CDR3 bases: TGTGCCAGCGCGAGGTCTAACTATGGCTACACCTTC. Protein: CASARSNYGYTF.

This clonotype was seen a few times. The genes are TRBV12-3 or TRBV12-4 and TRBJ2-2; D is possibly TRBD2 (5 bases). Trimming cost V 1 base and J 4 bases, with 13 bases left between them. This CDR3 spans 16 amino acids. The CDR3 sequence is CASSLGAGATTGELFF. The CDR3, as DNA: TGTGCCAGCAGTTTAGGGGCGGGCGCTACCACCGGGGAGCTGTTTTTT.

The V gene is TRBV7-3, the J gene TRBJ2-2; tentative D call: TRBD2 (6 bases). CDR1 is SGHTA, CDR2 FQGTGA, per germline. Trimming took off 0 bases at V and 4 bases at J, with 9 bases between the two ends. The length of the CDR3 is 15 residues. The CDR3 loop reads CASSLTSGLTGELFF. CDR3 bases: TGTGCCAGCAGCTTAACTAGCGGACTCACCGGGGAGCTGTTTTTT. The entire variable domain, with the rest obtained from reference TRBV7-3 and TRBJ2-2, is as follows: GAGVSQTPSNKVTEKGKYVELRCDPISGHTALYWYRQSLGQGPEFLIYFQGTGAADDSGLPNDRFFAVRPEGSVSTLKIQRTERGDSAVYLCASSLTSGLTGELFFGEGSRLTVL.

The gene calls are TRBV18 and TRBJ1-3; D might be TRBD1 (5 bases). Trimming pared 2 bases from V and 4 bases from J, leaving 15 bases between. Germline CDR1 KGHSH, CDR2 LQKENI. The CDR3 consists of 16 residues. The CDR3 reads CASSPGYGAIGNTIYF. Written as DNA, the CDR3 is TGTGCCAGCTCACCAGGGTACGGGGCCATCGGAAACACCATATATTTT.

This clonotype appeared many times. The chain has TRBV11-1 and TRBJ2-1, with TRBD2 identical over 7 bases. The V gene's germline CDR1 is SGHAT and CDR2 FQDESV (reference sequence). The CDR3 totals 17 residues. Trimming removed 0 bases from V and 0 bases from J; junction bases left unmatched: 5. The DNA for the CDR3 is TGTGCCAGCAGCTTAGCGGGGACTATTAGCTCCTACAATGAGCAGTTCTTC. The encoded protein is CASSLAGTISSYNEQFF.

Written as DNA, the CDR3 is TGTGCCACCAGTGATTCGACCGATCGGGGTCAAGAGACCCAGTACTTC. This encodes CATSDSTDRGQETQYF. This sequence joins TRBV24-1 and TRBJ2-5; TRBD2 is a possible D gene (5 bases). V was pared by 2 bases and J by 2 bases, with 14 bases between. The CDR3 runs 16 residues. CDR1 and CDR2 from the germline V gene are KGHDR and SFDVKD.

CDR3 sequence reads: CASSLEHLPGLAVNNEQFF. The CDR3 DNA follows: TGTGCCAGCAGCTTAGAACATCTACCGGGACTAGCGGTGAACAATGAGCAGTTCTTC. The rearrangement uses TRBV11-2 and TRBJ2-1; 11 bases line up with TRBD2. CDR3 size: 19 residues. Per the germline V gene, CDR1 is SGHAT and CDR2 is FQNNGV. J was trimmed by 5 bases and V by 0 bases; bases with no gene match: 12.

This clonotype showed up just a few times. J is TRBJ2-3 and V is TRBV7-2, with 7 bases fitting TRBD2. With V trimmed by 5 bases and J by 5 bases, 10 bases remained unmatched. Germline loops: CDR1 SGHTA, CDR2 FQGNSA. The CDR3 length is 15 residues. CDR3: CASSRPAGEGDTQYF. Here the CDR3 DNA reads TGTGCCAGCAGCCGCCCGGCCGGGGAGGGAGATACGCAGTATTTT.